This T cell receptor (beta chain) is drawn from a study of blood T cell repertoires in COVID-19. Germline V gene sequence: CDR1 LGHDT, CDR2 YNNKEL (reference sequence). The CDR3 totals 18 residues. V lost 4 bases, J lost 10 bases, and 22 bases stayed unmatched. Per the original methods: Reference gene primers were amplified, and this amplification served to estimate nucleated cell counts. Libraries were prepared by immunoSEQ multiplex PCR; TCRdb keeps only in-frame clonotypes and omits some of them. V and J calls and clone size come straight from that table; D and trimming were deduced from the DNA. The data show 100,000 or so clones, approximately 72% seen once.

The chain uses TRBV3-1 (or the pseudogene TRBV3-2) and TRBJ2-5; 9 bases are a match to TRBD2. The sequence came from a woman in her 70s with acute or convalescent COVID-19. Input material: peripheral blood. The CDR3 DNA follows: TGTGCCAGCAGCCCGGATCGAGCGGGGGGCCCGATTCGTAAGATCCAGTACTTC. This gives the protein CASSPDRAGGPIRKIQYF.